Shown below are 32 T cell receptor beta chains from a single sample sequenced in a study of tumor-infiltrating lymphocytes in primary liver carcinoma. RNA isolated from unsorted whole blood supplied the blood RNA, with germline DNA also extracted. With a constant-region primer, TCR beta cDNA was made from 400 to 550 ng of total RNA. Three-round nested multiplex PCR performed with slightly modified ARM-PCR produced the TCR beta libraries. Primers for the first two PCR rounds were TRBV1-TRBV30 forward primers and a C-beta reverse primer (approximately 10 cycles per round). TCRdb fed the multiplex PCR reads into MiXCR, producing one record per CDR3 protein. Of approximately 330,000 distinct CDR3 sequences in the sample, roughly 61% were seen once. The sample taken for sequencing was peripheral blood. These receptors originate from a man aged 35 to 55 with primary liver carcinoma and hepatitis B virus infection.

The rearrangement links TRBV28 to TRBJ2-7; D perhaps matches TRBD2 (5 bases). The V gene lost 7 bases and the J gene lost 2 bases, with 15 bases spanning the gap. Germline assignment: CDR1 MDHEN and CDR2 SYDVKM. This CDR3 comprises 14 residues. The CDR3 DNA is TGTGCCAGCACCCGGGGTAGCCGGGCCTACGAGCAGTACTTC. It encodes CASTRGSRAYEQYF. Full variable domain (missing parts from reference TRBV28 and TRBJ2-7): DVKVTQSSRYLVKRTGEKVFLECVQDMDHENMFWYRQDPGLGLRLIYFSYDVKMKEKGDIPEGYSVSREKKERFSLILESASTNQTSMYLCASTRGSRAYEQYFGPGTRLTVT.

This clonotype was counted a single time. This is likely a read error, given that the CDR3 carries no conserved phenylalanine or tryptophan at its end. V is TRBV11-2 and J is TRBJ2-7, with D unresolved. This CDR3 is 16 amino acids long. Per germline, CDR1 SGHAT and CDR2 FQNNGV. The CDR3 bases are TGTGCCAGTAGCTTAACGGAGAGCAGGAGAACCTACGAGCAGTACTCG. Amino acid sequence: CASSLTESRRTYEQYS.

The table lists this clonotype with many counts. CDR3 protein: CAISSPWNEQFF. The DNA for the CDR3 is TGTGCCATCAGCTCCCCTTGGAATGAGCAGTTCTTC. This chain uses TRBV10-3 with TRBJ2-1, with D unresolved. This CDR3 is 12 amino acids long. Between the trimmed V and J ends, which lost 6 bases and 7 bases, there was a span of 10 bases. The germline CDR1 and CDR2 sequences are ENHRY and SYGVKD.

On this clonotype: A much larger clonotype is one base distant, so this may be a read error. The chain uses TRBV6-5 and TRBJ2-2, with a possible D match to TRBD1 (6 bases). This CDR3 is built from 14 residues. CDR1 MNHEY and CDR2 SVGAGI come from the germline V gene. The CDR3 DNA reads TGTGTCAGCAGTACGGACAGAAACACCGGGGAGCTGTTTTTT. Translation: CVSSTDRNTGELFF.

In regard to this clonotype: A single base separates this from a much larger clone, so it may be a read error. This rearrangement joins TRBV6-2 or TRBV6-3 to TRBJ2-1, with TRBD2 matching over 9 bases. V dropped 0 bases and J dropped 6; count of bases not matched to a gene: 9. Germline values: CDR1 MNHEY, CDR2 SVGEGT. The CDR3 spans 17 residues. The CDR3 DNA reads TGTGCCAGCAGTTACTCCCCAAAGCGGGAGGTGTTCAATGAGCAGTTCTTC. Amino acid sequence: CASSYSPKREVFNEQFF.

CDR3 region: CASRATPIGEGNIQYF. Here the CDR3 DNA reads TGTGCCAGCAGGGCAACACCGATAGGGGAGGGGAACATTCAGTACTTC. The rearrangement joins TRBV6-5 to TRBJ2-4; TRBD2 matches at 7 bases. V dropped 6 bases and J dropped 7; count of bases not matched to a gene: 15. Looked up from germline, CDR1 is MNHEY and CDR2 is SVGAGI. The CDR3 length is 16 residues.

With respect to this clonotype: Relative to the germline gene, one junction end is altered; a read error may explain this. The chain carries TRBV7-8 and TRBJ2-1; D uncertain. This CDR3 spans 15 amino acids. The germline CDR1 and CDR2 sequences are SGHVS and FQNEAQ. CDR3 amino acids: CASSSWRSSYNKQFF. The CDR3, as DNA: TGTGCCAGCAGCTCATGGAGAAGCTCCTACAATAAGCAGTTCTTC. Drawing the rest from reference TRBV7-8 and TRBJ2-1, the complete variable domain is GAGVSQSPRYKVAKRGQDVALRCDPISGHVSLFWYQQALGQGPEFLTYFQNEAQLDKSGLPSDRFFAERPEGSVSTLKIQRTQQEDSAVYLCASSSWRSSYNKQFFGPGTRLTVL.

The CDR3 bases are TGCGCCAGCAGCTTGGTGGGCAGGGAGGGCTACACCTTC. It specifies CASSLVGREGYTF. The rearrangement joins TRBV5-1 to TRBJ1-2; D is possibly TRBD1 (5 bases). In germline, CDR1 is SGHRS, CDR2 YFSETQ. This CDR3 is built from 13 residues. Trimming took off 0 bases at V and 8 bases at J, with 11 bases between the two ends.

Points on this clonotype: A much larger clone differs from this one at a single base, so this may be a read error. The J gene is TRBJ2-1, the V gene TRBV4-1, with D possibly being TRBD2 (5 bases). The CDR3 spans 18 residues. CDR1 and CDR2 from the germline V gene are MGHRA and YSYEKL. In nucleotides, the CDR3 is TGCGCCAGCAGCCAAGACTCGCTAGCAAGTGGATCCTACGATGAGCAGTTCTTC. Amino acid sequence: CASSQDSLASGSYDEQFF.

This clonotype has a handful of counts. This sequence joins TRBV10-3 and TRBJ2-1; possibly TRBD2 for D (7 bases). The length of the CDR3 is 13 residues. In germline, CDR1 is ENHRY, CDR2 SYGVKD. The CDR3 loop is CASWGGHYNEQFF. Here the CDR3 DNA reads TGTGCGAGCTGGGGGGGGCACTACAATGAGCAGTTCTTC.

Notes on this clonotype: A junction end diverges from the germline sequence, so it may reflect a read error. This chain connects TRBV11-1 to TRBJ2-7; D unclear. The CDR3 runs to 12 residues. The germline V gene has CDR1 SGHAT and CDR2 FQDESV (reference sequence). CDR3 DNA sequence: TGTGCCAGCAGCTCCAAAGTTTACGGGCAGCACTTC. Translated: CASSSKVYGQHF.

J is TRBJ2-5 and V is TRBV11-2, with 14 nucleotides matching TRBD2. Losses at the gene ends were 4 bases for V and 5 bases for J; bases not matched to a gene: 6. The germline V gene encodes CDR1 SGHAT and CDR2 FQNNGV. The CDR3 length is 16 residues. The DNA for the CDR3 is TGTGCCAGCAGCTCCCGACTAGCGGGAGGGTCGGAGACCCAGTACTTC. Its protein is CASSSRLAGGSETQYF. Using reference TRBV11-2 and TRBJ2-5 for the parts outside the CDR3, the full variable domain is EAGVAQSPRYKIIEKRQSVAFWCNPISGHATLYWYQQILGQGPKLLIQFQNNGVVDDSQLPKDRFSAERLKGVDSTLKIQPAKLEDSAVYLCASSSRLAGGSETQYFGPGTRLLVL.

Remarks on this clonotype: Being one base from a much bigger clone, this may be a read error. The conserved phenylalanine or tryptophan is not found at the CDR3 terminus, so this likely reflects a read error. CDR3 amino acids: CASSQDPGGTYNSPLHL. The CDR3 bases are TGTGCCAGCAGCCAAGATCCGGGGGGGACCTATAATTCACCCCTCCACCTT. This chain uses TRBV4-2 with TRBJ1-6, with a weak D call TRBD1 (5 bases). The V gene's germline CDR1 is LGHNA and CDR2 YNFKEQ. Trimming removed 0 bases from V and 2 bases from J, with 11 bases in between. CDR3 length: 17 amino acids.

This clonotype has just a few counts. At one end, the junction sequence differs from germline, possibly due to a read error. V is TRBV28 and J is TRBJ2-1, with 7 bases that match TRBD1. The CDR3 contains 11 residues. Germline CDR1 and CDR2: MDHEN and SYDVKM. CDR3 coding DNA: TGTGCCAGCAGTTCCTACAGGGGCCGCACCTTC. As protein: CASSSYRGRTF.

In regard to this clonotype: The junction and the germline gene differ at one end; a read error may be behind it. The V gene is TRBV11-2, the J gene TRBJ2-5, with D maybe TRBD2 (5 bases). The CDR3 is 15 residues long. Germline CDR1 SGHAT, CDR2 FQNNGV. The CDR3 DNA is TGTGCCGGCAGCTTAGAGTTCGGGGTCCAAGAGACCCACTACTTC. This translates into CAGSLEFGVQETHYF.

Notes on this clonotype: A single base separates this from a much larger clone, so it may be a read error. The gene calls are TRBV6-2 or TRBV6-3 and TRBJ2-7; D may match TRBD1 or TRBD2 (5 bases each). Trimming left V 6 bases short and J 6 bases short, with 18 bases between. Germline CDR1 is MNHEY and CDR2 is SVGEGT. CDR3 length: 14 residues. The CDR3 nucleotides read TGTGCCAGCAGGAGGTCTCAGGGAGTGGGCGAGCAGTACTTC. It is translated as CASRRSQGVGEQYF.

Worth noting for this clonotype: A junction boundary mismatches the germline segment, possibly from a read error. The chain links TRBV11-1 to TRBJ2-2; D possibly corresponds to TRBD2 (5 bases). Germline values: CDR1 SGHAT, CDR2 FQDESV (reference sequence). The CDR3 loop spans 14 amino acids. CDR3 DNA sequence: TGTGCCGGCAGCTTAATGGGGAACACCGGGGAACTGTTTTTT. Its protein product is CAGSLMGNTGELFF.

This chain uses TRBV10-3 with TRBJ2-2; D possibly corresponds to TRBD2 (5 bases). Germline V gene sequence: CDR1 ENHRY, CDR2 SYGVKD. CDR3 length equals 16 residues. The V and J ends lost 4 bases and 0 bases respectively, with 12 bases between them. This CDR3 reads CAISVKGLANTGELFF. The CDR3 DNA sequence: TGTGCCATCAGTGTAAAAGGACTGGCGAACACCGGGGAGCTGTTTTTT.

The chain joins TRBV7-9 to TRBJ2-7; possibly TRBD2 for D (6 bases). Germline values: CDR1 SEHNR, CDR2 FQNEAQ (reference sequence). This CDR3 has 15 amino acids. Trimming removed 6 bases at V and 3 bases at J, with 18 bases between. CDR3 sequence reads: CASSSTGGTVYEQYF. In DNA, the CDR3 is TGTGCCAGCAGTTCCACCGGGGGTACGGTCTACGAGCAGTACTTC.

A note on this clonotype: A much larger clone is a single base away; this may be a read error. The chain couples TRBV12-3 or TRBV12-4 to TRBJ2-7, with a tentative D call TRBD2 (5 bases). CDR3 length: 14 amino acids. Deletions cut 6 bases from V and 6 bases from J, with 18 bases between. CDR3 sequence reads: CASRNTGIGGEQYF. CDR3 DNA sequence: TGTGCCAGCAGAAATACCGGGATAGGAGGCGAGCAGTACTTC.

Remarks on this clonotype: One end of the junction does not line up with germline, which may come from a read error. The rearrangement uses TRBV6-6 and TRBJ2-3, with a tentative D call TRBD2 (7 bases). Germline loops: CDR1 MNHNY, CDR2 SVGAGI (reference sequence). The CDR3 has 13 amino acids. The CDR3 region has the DNA TGTGCCAGCAGTACCGGGGGGCTGTTCATGGACGCTTTT. Protein product: CASSTGGLFMDAF.

A note on this clonotype: A read error may account for a junction end that differs from germline. The chain recombines TRBV10-1 with TRBJ2-1, with 11 bases aligning to TRBD2. The CDR3 contains 16 residues. CDR1 WNHNN and CDR2 SYGVQD come from the germline V gene (reference sequence). The CDR3 protein is CASSAIPGLADNERYF. The CDR3 DNA sequence: TGCGCCAGCAGCGCAATCCCGGGACTAGCGGACAATGAGCGGTACTTC.

This clonotype was counted only a few times. The rearrangement links TRBV5-1 to TRBJ2-7, with 7 bases fitting TRBD2. J lost 4 bases, V lost 4 bases, and 8 bases had no gene match. The CDR3 runs to 14 residues. In germline, CDR1 is SGHRS, CDR2 YFSETQ. In DNA form, the CDR3 reads TGCGCCAGCAGCGCCCGATCGGGGGGTTACGAGCAGTACTTC. It yields the protein CASSARSGGYEQYF.

Many counts were recorded for this clonotype. This chain joins TRBV4-1 and TRBJ2-7; possible D gene TRBD2, 6 bases. Germline loops: CDR1 MGHRA, CDR2 YSYEKL. Trimming stripped 1 base from V and 3 bases from J, with 13 bases between. CDR3 length equals 15 residues. As DNA, the CDR3 is TGCGCCAGCAGCCAAGTGCCAGCGGGCCGCTACGAGCAGTACTTC. Translating it yields CASSQVPAGRYEQYF.

Of note for this clonotype: In this CDR3 the conserved last residue, phenylalanine or tryptophan, is missing, so a read error is likely. Because the CDR3's place on the DNA is in doubt, the DNA is left out and the CDR3 is given as listed by TCRdb. The chain combines TRBV6-2 or TRBV6-3 with TRBJ2-1; the table's D call of TRBD1 was not tested on the DNA. In germline, CDR1 is MNHEY, CDR2 SVGEGT. Ends included, the CDR3 has 12 residues. CDR3 protein: CASGDRGFKQFL.

Remarks on this clonotype: Likely a read error: the CDR3 ends without its conserved phenylalanine or tryptophan. The V and J genes are TRBV11-2 and TRBJ2-1, with 11 bases lining up with TRBD2. This CDR3 has 13 amino acids. Looked up from germline, CDR1 is SGHAT and CDR2 is FQNNGV. CDR3 loop: CTSSAGLAVEQFL. In DNA form, the CDR3 reads TGTACCAGCAGCGCGGGACTAGCGGTAGAGCAGTTCTTA.

V gene TRBV6-2 or TRBV6-3 combines with J gene TRBJ2-1; TRBD2 matches at 8 bases. This CDR3 has 18 amino acids. The germline gives CDR1 MNHEY, CDR2 SVGEGT. The V gene end was trimmed by 2 bases and the J gene end by 8 bases; junction bases not matched to a gene: 17. The CDR3 is CASSYPPGTSGSWDEQFF. The CDR3 bases are TGTGCCAGCAGTTACCCCCCCGGGACTAGTGGGAGTTGGGATGAGCAGTTCTTC.

Worth noting for this clonotype: A read error may explain this, as a much larger clone is one base away. DNA for the CDR3: TGCGCCAGCGGCCAAGAGGGACAGATCTACGAGCAGTACTTC. Translating it yields CASGQEGQIYEQYF. V usage is TRBV4-1 and J usage is TRBJ2-7, with TRBD1 matching 7 bases. The CDR3 totals 14 residues. The germline CDR1 and CDR2 sequences are MGHRA and YSYEKL.

In DNA, the CDR3 is TGTGCCAGCAGTTACTCGGTTCAGGATTTACAGCATTTT. Translation: CASSYSVQDLQHF. V is TRBV6-5 and J is TRBJ1-5; D is unresolved. The germline V and J ends were trimmed by 0 bases and 13 bases, with 13 bases remaining between them. The CDR3 is 13 amino acids. From germline, CDR1 is MNHEY and CDR2 SVGAGI.

A remark on this clonotype: This could be a read error, since a much larger clone is one nucleotide away. J is TRBJ2-6 and V is TRBV6-6; 9 bases fit TRBD1. Germline assignment: CDR1 MNHNY and CDR2 SVGAGI (reference sequence). The CDR3 totals 18 residues. CDR3 DNA sequence: TGTGCCAGCAGCGACCCGGGACAGGGTTTCTCTGGGACCAACGTCCTGACTTTC. Its protein product is CASSDPGQGFSGTNVLTF.

Concerning this clonotype itself: As the CDR3 is not closed by the conserved phenylalanine or tryptophan, this likely results from a read error. The rearrangement uses TRBV29-1 and TRBJ2-3; 7 nucleotides line up with TRBD2. From germline, CDR1 is SQVTM and CDR2 ANQGSEA. V shed 6 bases and J 4 bases; nucleotides not matched to a gene: 7. The CDR3 length is 13 residues. The DNA of the CDR3 is TGCAGCGTCGCCGGGGGGATGGCAGATACGCAGTATGCT. It yields the protein CSVAGGMADTQYA.

Details on this clonotype: This may be a read error, as it is one base from a much larger clone. The chain joins TRBV4-2 to TRBJ2-3; D not certain. The germline gives CDR1 LGHNA, CDR2 YNFKEQ. The CDR3 consists of 13 residues. V was pared by 1 base and J by 10 bases, with 12 bases between. CDR3 nucleotide sequence: TGTGCCAGCAGCCAAGGGCCCATGCGTCCGCAGTATTTT. This codes for CASSQGPMRPQYF.